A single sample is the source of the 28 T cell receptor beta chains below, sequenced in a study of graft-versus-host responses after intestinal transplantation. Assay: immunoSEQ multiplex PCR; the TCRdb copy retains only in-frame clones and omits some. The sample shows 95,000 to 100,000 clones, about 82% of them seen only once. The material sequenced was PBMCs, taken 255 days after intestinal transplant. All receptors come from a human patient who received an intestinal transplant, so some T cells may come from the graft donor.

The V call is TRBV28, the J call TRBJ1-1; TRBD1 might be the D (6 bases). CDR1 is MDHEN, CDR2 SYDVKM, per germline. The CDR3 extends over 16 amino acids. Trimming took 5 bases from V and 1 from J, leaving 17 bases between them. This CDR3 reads CASSLKVGASNTEAFF. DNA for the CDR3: TGTGCCAGCAGTCTGAAGGTGGGGGCCTCGAACACTGAAGCTTTCTTT. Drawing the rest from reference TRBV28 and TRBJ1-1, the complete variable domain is DVKVTQSSRYLVKRTGEKVFLECVQDMDHENMFWYRQDPGLGLRLIYFSYDVKMKEKGDIPEGYSVSREKKERFSLILESASTNQTSMYLCASSLKVGASNTEAFFGQGTRLTVV.

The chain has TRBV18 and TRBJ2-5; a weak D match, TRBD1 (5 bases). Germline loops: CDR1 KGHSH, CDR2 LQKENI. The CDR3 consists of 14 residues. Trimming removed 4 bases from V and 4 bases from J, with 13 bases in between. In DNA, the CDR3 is TGTGCCAGCTCACTACTTGGGGCAGGAGAGACCCAGTACTTC. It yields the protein CASSLLGAGETQYF.

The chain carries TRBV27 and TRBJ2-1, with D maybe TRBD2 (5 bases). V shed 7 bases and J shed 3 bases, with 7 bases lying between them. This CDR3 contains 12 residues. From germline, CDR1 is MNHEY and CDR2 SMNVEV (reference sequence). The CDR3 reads CASNRDYNEQFF. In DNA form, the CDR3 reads TGTGCCAGCAACCGGGACTACAATGAGCAGTTCTTC.

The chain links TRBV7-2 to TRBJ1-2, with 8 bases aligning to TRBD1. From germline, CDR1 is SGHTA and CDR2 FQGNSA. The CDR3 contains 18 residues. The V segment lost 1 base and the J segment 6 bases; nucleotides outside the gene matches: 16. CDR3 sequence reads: CASSLGGAMDRAVNGYTF. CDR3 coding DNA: TGTGCCAGCAGCTTAGGAGGGGCCATGGACAGGGCTGTTAATGGCTACACCTTC. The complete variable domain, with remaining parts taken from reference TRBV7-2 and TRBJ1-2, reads GAGVSQSPSNKVTEKGKDVELRCDPISGHTALYWYRQSLGQGLEFLIYFQGNSAPDKSGLPSDRFSAERTGGSVSTLTIQRTQQEDSAVYLCASSLGGAMDRAVNGYTFGSGTRLTVV.

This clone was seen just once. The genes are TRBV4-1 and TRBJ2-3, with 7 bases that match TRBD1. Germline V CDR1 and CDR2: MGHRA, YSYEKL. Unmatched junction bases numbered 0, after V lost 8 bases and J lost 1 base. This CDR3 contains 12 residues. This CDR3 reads CASGQGTDTQYF. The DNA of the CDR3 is TGCGCCAGCGGACAGGGCACAGATACGCAGTATTTT.

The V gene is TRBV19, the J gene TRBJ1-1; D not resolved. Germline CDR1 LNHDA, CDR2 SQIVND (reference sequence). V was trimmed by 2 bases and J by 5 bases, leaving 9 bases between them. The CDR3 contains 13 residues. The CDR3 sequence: CASSITLMTEAFF. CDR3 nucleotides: TGTGCCAGTAGTATAACTTTGATGACTGAAGCTTTCTTT. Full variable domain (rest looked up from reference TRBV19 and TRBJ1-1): DGGITQSPKYLFRKEGQNVTLSCEQNLNHDAMYWYRQDPGQGLRLIYYSQIVNDFQKGDIAEGYSVSREKKESFPLTVTSAQKNPTAFYLCASSITLMTEAFFGQGTRLTVV.

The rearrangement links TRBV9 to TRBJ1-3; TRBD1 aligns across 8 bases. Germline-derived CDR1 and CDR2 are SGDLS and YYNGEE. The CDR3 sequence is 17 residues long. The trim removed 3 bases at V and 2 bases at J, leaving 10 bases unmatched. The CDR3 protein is CASSATGDRPPGNTIYF. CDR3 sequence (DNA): TGTGCCAGCAGCGCCACAGGGGACAGGCCACCTGGAAACACCATATATTTT.

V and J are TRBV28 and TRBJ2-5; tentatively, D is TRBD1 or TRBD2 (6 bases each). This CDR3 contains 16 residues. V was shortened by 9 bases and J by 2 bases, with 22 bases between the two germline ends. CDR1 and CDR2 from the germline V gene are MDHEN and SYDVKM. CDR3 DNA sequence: TGTGCCAGGACGATTTTGAGGGGGGACTTTCAAGAGACCCAGTACTTC. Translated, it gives CARTILRGDFQETQYF.

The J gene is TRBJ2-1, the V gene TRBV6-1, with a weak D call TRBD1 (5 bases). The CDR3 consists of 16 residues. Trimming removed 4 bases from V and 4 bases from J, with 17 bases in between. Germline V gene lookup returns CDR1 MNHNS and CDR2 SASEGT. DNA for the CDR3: TGTGCCAGCAGTGGACAGAGGTCCATCCAATACAATGAGCAGTTCTTC. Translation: CASSGQRSIQYNEQFF.

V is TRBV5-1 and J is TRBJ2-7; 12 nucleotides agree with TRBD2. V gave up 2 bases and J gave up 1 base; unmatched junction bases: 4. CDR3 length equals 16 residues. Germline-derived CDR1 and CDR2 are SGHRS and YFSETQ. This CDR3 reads CASSLQLAGGSYEQYF. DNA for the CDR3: TGCGCCAGCAGCTTACAACTAGCGGGAGGTTCCTACGAGCAGTACTTC.

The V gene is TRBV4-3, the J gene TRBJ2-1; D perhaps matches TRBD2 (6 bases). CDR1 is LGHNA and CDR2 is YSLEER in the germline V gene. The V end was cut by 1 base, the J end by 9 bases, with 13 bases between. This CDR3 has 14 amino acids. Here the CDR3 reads CASSQVGLAGEQFF. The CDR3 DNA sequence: TGCGCCAGCAGCCAAGTGGGACTGGCAGGTGAGCAGTTCTTC.

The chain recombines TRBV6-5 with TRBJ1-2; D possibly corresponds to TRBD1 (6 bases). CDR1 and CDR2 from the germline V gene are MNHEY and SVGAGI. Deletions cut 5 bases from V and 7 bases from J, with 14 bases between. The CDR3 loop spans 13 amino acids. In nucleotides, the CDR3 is TGTGCCAGCAGTCCAAACAGGGTGGGTGGCTACACCTTC. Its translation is CASSPNRVGGYTF.

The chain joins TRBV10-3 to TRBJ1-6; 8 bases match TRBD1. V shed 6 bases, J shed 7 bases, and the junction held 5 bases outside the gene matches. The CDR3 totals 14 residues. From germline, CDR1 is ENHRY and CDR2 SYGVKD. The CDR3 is CAIRGGQDNSPLHF. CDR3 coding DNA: TGTGCCATCAGGGGGGGACAGGACAATTCACCCCTCCACTTT.

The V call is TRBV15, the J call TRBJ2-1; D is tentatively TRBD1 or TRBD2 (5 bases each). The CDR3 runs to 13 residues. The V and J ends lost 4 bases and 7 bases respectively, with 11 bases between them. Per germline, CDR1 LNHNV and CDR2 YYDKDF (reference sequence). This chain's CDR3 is CATSTRWGNEQFF. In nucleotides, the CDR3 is TGTGCCACCAGCACCCGGTGGGGGAATGAGCAGTTCTTC. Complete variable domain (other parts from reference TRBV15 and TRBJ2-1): DAMVIQNPRYQVTQFGKPVTLSCSQTLNHNVMYWYQQKSSQAPKLLFHYYDKDFNNEADTPDNFQSRRPNTSFCFLDIRSPGLGDTAMYLCATSTRWGNEQFFGPGTRLTVL.

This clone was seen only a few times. Written as DNA, the CDR3 is TGCGCCAGCAGTTACAGCTCCTACGAGCAGTACTTC. It translates to CASSYSSYEQYF. The V and J genes are TRBV10-2 and TRBJ2-7, with unresolved D. The ends were cut back, 5 bases at V and 0 bases at J, with 5 bases in the middle. CDR1 WSHSY and CDR2 SAAADI come from the germline V gene. The CDR3 spans 12 residues.

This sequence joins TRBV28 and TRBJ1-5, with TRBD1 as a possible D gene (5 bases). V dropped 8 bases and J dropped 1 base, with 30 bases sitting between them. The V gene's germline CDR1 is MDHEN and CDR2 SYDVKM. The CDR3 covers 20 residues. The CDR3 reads CASHQRGAKIGGRSNQPQHF. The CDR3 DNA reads TGTGCCAGCCACCAACGTGGGGCGAAGATTGGGGGAAGAAGCAATCAGCCCCAGCATTTT.

Here the CDR3 reads CASSTGTGRYTGELFF. Written as DNA, the CDR3 is TGTGCCAGTAGTACAGGGACAGGGAGGTACACCGGGGAGCTGTTTTTT. V usage is TRBV19 and J usage is TRBJ2-2, with 9 bases fitting TRBD1. V gave up 4 bases and J gave up 3 bases; unmatched junction bases: 6. The CDR3 contains 16 residues. CDR1 LNHDA and CDR2 SQIVND come from the germline V gene (reference sequence).

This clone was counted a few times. CDR3 sequence reads: CASSDIGGRAWADTQYF. CDR3 DNA sequence: TGTGCCAGCAGTGATATTGGTGGCAGGGCCTGGGCAGATACGCAGTATTTT. The V and J genes are TRBV6-4 and TRBJ2-3; D possibly corresponds to TRBD1 (5 bases). The V and J ends lost 3 bases and 4 bases respectively, with 20 bases between them. CDR3 size: 17 residues. The germline V gene encodes CDR1 MRHNA and CDR2 SNTAGT.

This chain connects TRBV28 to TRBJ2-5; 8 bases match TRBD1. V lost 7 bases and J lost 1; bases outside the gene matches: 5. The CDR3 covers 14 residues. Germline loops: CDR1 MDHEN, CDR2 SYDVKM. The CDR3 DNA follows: TGTGCCAGCACCCGACAGGGGCCCCAAGAGACCCAGTACTTC. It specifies CASTRQGPQETQYF. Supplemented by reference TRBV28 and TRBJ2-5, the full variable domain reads DVKVTQSSRYLVKRTGEKVFLECVQDMDHENMFWYRQDPGLGLRLIYFSYDVKMKEKGDIPEGYSVSREKKERFSLILESASTNQTSMYLCASTRQGPQETQYFGPGTRLLVL.

This CDR3 is CASSSRDSSSGANVLTF. The CDR3, as DNA: TGTGCCAGCAGCTCCCGGGACTCAAGCTCTGGGGCCAACGTCCTGACTTTC. The V and J genes are TRBV5-4 and TRBJ2-6; possible D gene TRBD2, 6 bases. The ends were cut back, 3 bases at V and 0 bases at J, with 13 bases in the middle. There are 17 residues in the CDR3. Per germline, CDR1 SGHNT and CDR2 YYREEE (reference sequence).

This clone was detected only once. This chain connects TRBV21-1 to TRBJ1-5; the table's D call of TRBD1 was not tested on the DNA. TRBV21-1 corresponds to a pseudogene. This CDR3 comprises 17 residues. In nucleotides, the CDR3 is TGTGCCAGCAGCAAATGGAAAGGGCCAGGGGGTTATCAGCCCCAGCATTTT. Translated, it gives CASSKWKGPGGYQPQHF.

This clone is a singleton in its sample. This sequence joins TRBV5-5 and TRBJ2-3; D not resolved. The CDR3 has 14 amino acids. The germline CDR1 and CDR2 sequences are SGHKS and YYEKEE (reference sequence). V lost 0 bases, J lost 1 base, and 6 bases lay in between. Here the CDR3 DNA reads TGTGCCAGCAGCTTGGCTGGGGGCACAGATACGCAGTATTTT. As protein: CASSLAGGTDTQYF.

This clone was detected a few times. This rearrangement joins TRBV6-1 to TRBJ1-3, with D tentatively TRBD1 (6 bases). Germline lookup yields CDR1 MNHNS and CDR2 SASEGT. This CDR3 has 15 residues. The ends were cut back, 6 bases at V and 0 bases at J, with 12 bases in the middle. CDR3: CASRPDRFSGNTIYF. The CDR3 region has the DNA TGTGCCAGCAGACCCGACAGGTTCTCTGGAAACACCATATATTTT.

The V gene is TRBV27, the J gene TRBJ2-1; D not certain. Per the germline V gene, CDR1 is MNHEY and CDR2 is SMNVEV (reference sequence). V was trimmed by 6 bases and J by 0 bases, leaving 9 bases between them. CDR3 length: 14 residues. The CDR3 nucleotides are TGTGCCAGCAGAAAGGGCAGCTCCTACAATGAGCAGTTCTTC. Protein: CASRKGSSYNEQFF.

Written as DNA, the CDR3 is TGTGCCAGCAGCTTCGGCGGGGTGGATGGCTACACCTTC. This sequence encodes CASSFGGVDGYTF. The chain employs TRBV5-5 and TRBJ1-2; no firm D call. Trimming removed 2 bases from V and 6 bases from J, with 11 bases in between. The CDR3 runs 13 residues. Germline CDR1 and CDR2: SGHKS and YYEKEE (reference sequence). Variable domain in full (rest from reference TRBV5-5 and TRBJ1-2): DAGVTQSPTHLIKTRGQQVTLRCSPISGHKSVSWYQQVLGQGPQFIFQYYEKEERGRGNFPDRFSARQFPNYSSELNVNALLLGDSALYLCASSFGGVDGYTFGSGTRLTVV.

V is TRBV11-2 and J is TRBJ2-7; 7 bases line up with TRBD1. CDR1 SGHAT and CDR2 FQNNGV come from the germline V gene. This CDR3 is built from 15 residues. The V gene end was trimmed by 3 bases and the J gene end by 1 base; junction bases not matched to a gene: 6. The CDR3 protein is CASSFDRVVSYEQYF. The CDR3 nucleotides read TGTGCCAGCAGCTTTGACAGGGTCGTTTCCTACGAGCAGTACTTC.

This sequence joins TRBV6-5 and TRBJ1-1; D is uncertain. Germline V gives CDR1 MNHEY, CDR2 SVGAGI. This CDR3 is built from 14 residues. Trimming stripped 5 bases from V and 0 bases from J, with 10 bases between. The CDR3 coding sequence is TGTGCCAGCAGTGAGAGGCACTTGAACACTGAAGCTTTCTTT. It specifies CASSERHLNTEAFF.

The CDR3 sequence: CASSIGDNYGYTF. The CDR3 region has the DNA TGTGCCAGTAGTATTGGGGATAACTATGGCTACACCTTC. The chain uses TRBV19 and TRBJ1-2, with D unresolved. The germline V gene has CDR1 LNHDA and CDR2 SQIVND (reference sequence). This CDR3 has 13 residues. The V gene lost 3 bases and the J gene lost 1 base, with 6 bases spanning the gap.